This T cell receptor (beta chain) was retrieved from a study of blood T cell repertoires in COVID-19. Germline V CDR1 and CDR2: MNHEY, SMNVEV (reference sequence). CDR3 length equals 15 residues. J lost 2 bases, V lost 5 bases, and 4 bases had no gene match. Sequenced by immunoSEQ multiplex PCR; TCRdb stores in-frame clones only, minus some. The sample shows tens of thousands of clones, about 90% of them seen only once. This clonotype originated in a man older than 75 in a cohort sampled during active COVID-19. Sequences were obtained from peripheral blood. This chain connects TRBV27 to TRBJ1-4, with 8 positions matching TRBD1. DNA of the CDR3: TGTGCCAGCAGTCTGAACAGGGGGACTAATGAAAAACTGTTTTTT. Translated: CASSLNRGTNEKLFF.